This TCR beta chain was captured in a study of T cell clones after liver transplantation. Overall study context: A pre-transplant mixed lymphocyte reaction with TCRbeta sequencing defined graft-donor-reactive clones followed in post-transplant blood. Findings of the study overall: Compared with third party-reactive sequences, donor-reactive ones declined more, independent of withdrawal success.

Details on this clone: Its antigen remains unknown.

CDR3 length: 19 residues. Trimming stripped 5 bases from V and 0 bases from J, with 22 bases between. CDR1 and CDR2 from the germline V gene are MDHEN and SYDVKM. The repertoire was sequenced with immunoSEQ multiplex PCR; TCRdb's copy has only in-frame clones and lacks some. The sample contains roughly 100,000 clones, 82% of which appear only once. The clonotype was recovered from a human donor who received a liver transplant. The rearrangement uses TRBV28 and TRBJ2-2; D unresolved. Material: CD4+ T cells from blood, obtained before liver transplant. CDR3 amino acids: CASSLTPAGPSSNTGELFF. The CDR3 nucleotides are TGTGCCAGCAGTCTGACACCCGCAGGTCCCTCCTCGAACACCGGGGAGCTGTTTTTT.